The table lists the clone carrying this T cell receptor (beta chain) with a few counts. Sequencing templates came from extracted RNA that was reverse transcribed into cDNA. The repertoire was sequenced with immunoSEQ multiplex PCR; TCRdb's copy has only in-frame clones and lacks some. The sample gives 80,000 to 100,000 clones, roughly two fifths of which show up once; under 0.9% is in the top ten. The entry originates in a study of CD8+ T cells in alopecia areata. Germline V gene data show CDR1 as SQVTM and CDR2 as ANQGSEA. The CDR3 has 13 amino acids. V lost 5 bases to trimming and J lost 7 bases; unmatched junction nucleotides: 9.

This TCR was sampled from a human donor with alopecia areata. Sequenced: CD4+ T cells sorted from blood. V is TRBV29-1 and J is TRBJ2-3, with 7 positions matching TRBD2. The CDR3 DNA sequence: TGCAGCGTTCGGCCTAGCGGTATGAATACGCAGTATTTT. Protein: CSVRPSGMNTQYF.